These 9 T cell receptor beta chains were sequenced from one sample in a study of control samples from healthy donors and cancer patients. The assay was immunoSEQ multiplex PCR, and TCRdb's table has in-frame clones only and misses some. This sample yields about 140,000 clones, of which less than 95% are seen a single time; about 7.1% belongs to the top ten. The sample comprised blood. The receptors shown here come from a man between 18 and 35 years old in good health.

This chain joins TRBV6-5 and TRBJ1-5; perhaps TRBD1 as D (5 bases). Germline assignment: CDR1 MNHEY and CDR2 SVGAGI. Trimming removed 8 bases at V and 5 bases at J, with 13 bases between. The CDR3 has 13 amino acids. The CDR3 DNA follows: TGTGCCAGCCGGGGCGGGATGTATCAGCCCCAGCATTTT. This encodes CASRGGMYQPQHF.

The chain links TRBV14 to TRBJ2-7; TRBD1 matches at 7 bases. Germline CDR1 and CDR2: SGHDN and FVKESK. The CDR3 is 14 amino acids. The junction had 4 bases not matched to a gene; V was cut back by 2 bases and J by 3 bases. CDR3 nucleotide sequence: TGTGCCAGCAGCCAAAACAGGGGAGTCTACGAGCAGTACTTC. Translation: CASSQNRGVYEQYF.

A remark on this clone: This specimen includes other DNA sequences encoding the same CDR3. The V and J genes are TRBV5-1 and TRBJ2-7; 8 nucleotides align to TRBD2. The CDR3 consists of 16 residues. Germline V CDR1 and CDR2: SGHRS, YFSETQ. Unmatched junction bases numbered 11, after V lost 4 bases and J lost 2 bases. The CDR3 nucleotides are TGCGCCAGCAGCCTGGGTGGGGCGGGGGGAGCCTACGAGCAGTACTTC. Its translation is CASSLGGAGGAYEQYF.

The chain uses TRBV15 and TRBJ1-2, with D perhaps TRBD1 (5 bases). The V gene's germline CDR1 is LNHNV and CDR2 YYDKDF (reference sequence). The CDR3 has 15 amino acids. V was trimmed by 0 bases and J by 8 bases, leaving 16 bases between them. The CDR3 protein is CATSRDTGSAEGYTF. CDR3 DNA: TGTGCCACCAGCAGAGACACAGGATCGGCTGAAGGCTACACCTTC.

This clone was seen a single time. This chain connects TRBV6-5 to TRBJ2-3; D is unresolved. In germline, CDR1 is MNHEY, CDR2 SVGAGI. The CDR3 is 13 amino acids. The germline V and J ends were trimmed by 0 bases and 5 bases, with 6 bases remaining between them. CDR3 residues: CASSYSVGDTQYF. CDR3 nucleotide sequence: TGTGCCAGCAGTTACTCAGTGGGAGATACGCAGTATTTT.

The chain is built from TRBV11-3 and TRBJ1-1; D not certain. CDR1 is SGHNT, CDR2 YENEEA, per germline. The CDR3 is 15 amino acids. The V gene lost 0 bases and the J gene lost 2 bases, with 10 bases spanning the gap. This chain's CDR3 is CASSLDSAGNTEAFF. The CDR3 DNA sequence: TGTGCCAGCAGCTTAGATTCGGCAGGTAACACTGAAGCTTTCTTT.

The gene calls are TRBV6-5 and TRBJ2-7; either TRBD1 or TRBD2 may supply D (6 bases each). The germline V gene has CDR1 MNHEY and CDR2 SVGAGI. The V and J ends lost 4 bases and 1 base respectively, with 17 bases between them. This CDR3 has 16 residues. DNA for the CDR3: TGTGCCAGCAGTTGGACTACCTGGACAGCATCCTACGAGCAGTACTTC. This codes for CASSWTTWTASYEQYF.

The chain employs TRBV9 and TRBJ1-1, with D perhaps TRBD1 (5 bases). The CDR3 is 17 amino acids. The V gene lost 3 bases and the J gene lost 1 base, with 19 bases spanning the gap. Germline CDR1 and CDR2: SGDLS and YYNGEE. The chain's CDR3 is CASSAGLWTKANTEAFF. The CDR3 DNA follows: TGTGCCAGCAGCGCAGGGTTGTGGACCAAAGCGAACACTGAAGCTTTCTTT.

The chain recombines TRBV23-1 with TRBJ1-5; the D gene is possibly TRBD1 (5 bases). Being an ORF, TRBV23-1 has a function that is uncertain. The CDR3 runs 22 residues. The ends were cut back, 0 bases at V and 2 bases at J, with 29 bases in the middle. The CDR3 sequence: CASSQSPNKGLSSSLGNQPQHF. The CDR3 DNA reads TGCGCCAGCAGTCAATCTCCAAACAAGGGGTTGAGCTCTAGTTTAGGCAATCAGCCCCAGCATTTT.